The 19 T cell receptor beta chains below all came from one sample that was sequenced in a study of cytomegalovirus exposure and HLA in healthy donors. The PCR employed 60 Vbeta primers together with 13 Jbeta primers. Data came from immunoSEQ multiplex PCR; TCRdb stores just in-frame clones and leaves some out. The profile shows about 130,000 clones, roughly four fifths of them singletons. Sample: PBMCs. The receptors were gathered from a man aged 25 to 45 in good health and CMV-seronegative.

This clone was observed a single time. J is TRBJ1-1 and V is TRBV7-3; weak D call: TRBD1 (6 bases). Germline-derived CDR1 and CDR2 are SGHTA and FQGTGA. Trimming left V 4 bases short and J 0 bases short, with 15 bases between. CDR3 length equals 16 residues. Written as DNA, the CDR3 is TGTGCCAGCAGCTCCGGAAACAGGGTGATGAACACTGAAGCTTTCTTT. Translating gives CASSSGNRVMNTEAFF.

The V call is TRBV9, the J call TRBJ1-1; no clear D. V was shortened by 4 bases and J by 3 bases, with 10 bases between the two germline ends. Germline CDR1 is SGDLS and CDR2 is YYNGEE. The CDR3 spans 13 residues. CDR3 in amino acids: CASSQPGDTEAFF. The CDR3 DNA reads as TGTGCCAGCAGCCAGCCCGGGGACACTGAAGCTTTCTTT. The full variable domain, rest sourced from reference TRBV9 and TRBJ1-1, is DSGVTQTPKHLITATGQRVTLRCSPRSGDLSVYWYQQSLDQGLQFLIQYYNGEERAKGNILERFSAQQFPDLHSELNLSSLELGDSALYFCASSQPGDTEAFFGQGTRLTVV.

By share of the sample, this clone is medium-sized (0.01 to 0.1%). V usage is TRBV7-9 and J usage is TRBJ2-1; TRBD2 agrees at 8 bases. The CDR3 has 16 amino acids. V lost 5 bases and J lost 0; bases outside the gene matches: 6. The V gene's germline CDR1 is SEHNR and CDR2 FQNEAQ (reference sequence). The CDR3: CASSPPAGVSYNEQFF. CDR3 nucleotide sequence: TGTGCCAGCAGCCCCCCAGCGGGGGTCTCCTACAATGAGCAGTTCTTC.

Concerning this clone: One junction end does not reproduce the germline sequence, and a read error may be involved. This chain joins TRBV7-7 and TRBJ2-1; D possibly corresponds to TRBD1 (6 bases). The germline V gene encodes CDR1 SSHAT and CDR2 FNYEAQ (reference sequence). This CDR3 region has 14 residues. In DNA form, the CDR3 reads TGTGCTAGCAGCCAGAGAGGGGACAACAATGAGCAGTTCTTC. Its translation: CASSQRGDNNEQFF.

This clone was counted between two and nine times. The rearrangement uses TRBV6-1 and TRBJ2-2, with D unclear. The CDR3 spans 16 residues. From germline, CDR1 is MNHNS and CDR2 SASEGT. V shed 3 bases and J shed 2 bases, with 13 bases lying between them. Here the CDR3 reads CASSDPSGRNTGELFF. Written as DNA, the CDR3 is TGTGCCAGCAGTGACCCGAGTGGGCGTAACACCGGGGAGCTGTTTTTT.

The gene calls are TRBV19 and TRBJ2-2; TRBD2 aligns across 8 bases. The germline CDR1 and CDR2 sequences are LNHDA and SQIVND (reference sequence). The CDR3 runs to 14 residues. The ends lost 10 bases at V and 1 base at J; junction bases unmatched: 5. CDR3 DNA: TGTGCCACTCAGACTAGCGAGAACACCGGGGAGCTGTTTTTT. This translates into CATQTSENTGELFF.

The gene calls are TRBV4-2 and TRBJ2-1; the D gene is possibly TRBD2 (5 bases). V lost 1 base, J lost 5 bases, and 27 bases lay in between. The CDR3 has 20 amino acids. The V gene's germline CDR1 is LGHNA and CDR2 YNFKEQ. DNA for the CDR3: TGTGCCAGCAGCCAAGCCGTTCGGCCTGTCGGGGATTTGAGGAACAATGAGCAGTTCTTC. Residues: CASSQAVRPVGDLRNNEQFF.

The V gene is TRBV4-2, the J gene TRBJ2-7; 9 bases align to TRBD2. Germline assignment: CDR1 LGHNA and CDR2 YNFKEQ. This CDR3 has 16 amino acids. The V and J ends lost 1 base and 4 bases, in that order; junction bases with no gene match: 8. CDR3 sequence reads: CASSQVASGALYEQYV. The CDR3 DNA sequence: TGTGCCAGCAGCCAAGTAGCTAGCGGGGCTTTATACGAGCAGTACGTC.

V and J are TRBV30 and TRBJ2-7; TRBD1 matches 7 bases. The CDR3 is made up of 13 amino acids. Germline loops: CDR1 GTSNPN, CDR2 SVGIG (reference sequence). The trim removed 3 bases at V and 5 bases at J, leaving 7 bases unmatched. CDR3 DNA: TGTGCCTGGAGCGGGCAGGGGGACAACGAGCAGTACTTC. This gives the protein CAWSGQGDNEQYF.

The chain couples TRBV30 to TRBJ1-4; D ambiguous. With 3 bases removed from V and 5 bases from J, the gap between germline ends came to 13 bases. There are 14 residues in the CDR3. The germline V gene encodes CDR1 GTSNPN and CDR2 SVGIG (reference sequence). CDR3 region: CAWRLPYANEKLFF. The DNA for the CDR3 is TGTGCCTGGAGACTCCCGTACGCGAATGAAAAACTGTTTTTT.

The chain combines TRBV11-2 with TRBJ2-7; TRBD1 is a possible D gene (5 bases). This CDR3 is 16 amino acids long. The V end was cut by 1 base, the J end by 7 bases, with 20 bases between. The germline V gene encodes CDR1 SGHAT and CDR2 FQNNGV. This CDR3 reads CASSLVVSQANREQYF. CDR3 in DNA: TGTGCCAGCAGCTTAGTTGTGTCACAGGCGAATCGGGAGCAGTACTTC.

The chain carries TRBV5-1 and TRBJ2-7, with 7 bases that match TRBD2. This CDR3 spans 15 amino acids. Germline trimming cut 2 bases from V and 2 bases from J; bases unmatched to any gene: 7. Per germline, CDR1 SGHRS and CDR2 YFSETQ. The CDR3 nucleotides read TGCGCCAGCAGCTTCTCTAGCGGTCCCACCTACGAGCAGTACTTC. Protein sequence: CASSFSSGPTYEQYF.

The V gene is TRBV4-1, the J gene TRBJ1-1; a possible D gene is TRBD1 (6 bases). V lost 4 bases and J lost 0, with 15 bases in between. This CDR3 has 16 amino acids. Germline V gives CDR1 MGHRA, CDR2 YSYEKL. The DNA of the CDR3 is TGCGCCAGCAGCCCTCACCCTCAGGGGATGAACACTGAAGCTTTCTTT. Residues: CASSPHPQGMNTEAFF.

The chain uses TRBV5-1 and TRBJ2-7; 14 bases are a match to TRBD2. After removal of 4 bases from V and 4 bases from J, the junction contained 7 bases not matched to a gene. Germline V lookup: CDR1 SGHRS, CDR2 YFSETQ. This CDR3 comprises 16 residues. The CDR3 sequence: CASSLGLAGEIYEQYF. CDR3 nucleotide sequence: TGCGCCAGCAGCCTGGGACTAGCGGGAGAAATATACGAGCAGTACTTC.

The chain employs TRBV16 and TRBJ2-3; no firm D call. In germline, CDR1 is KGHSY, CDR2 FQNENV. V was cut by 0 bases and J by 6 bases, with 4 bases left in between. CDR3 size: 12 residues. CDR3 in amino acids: CASSQSMDTQYF. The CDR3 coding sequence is TGTGCCAGCAGCCAATCCATGGATACGCAGTATTTT.

The CDR3: CASITGTGPGKLFF. Here the CDR3 DNA reads TGTGCCAGCATCACCGGGACAGGGCCTGGAAAACTGTTTTTT. This chain connects TRBV2 to TRBJ1-4; 9 bases line up with TRBD1. The CDR3 totals 14 residues. Trimming removed 7 bases from V and 10 bases from J; junction bases left unmatched: 10. The germline V gene encodes CDR1 SNHLY and CDR2 FYNNEI.

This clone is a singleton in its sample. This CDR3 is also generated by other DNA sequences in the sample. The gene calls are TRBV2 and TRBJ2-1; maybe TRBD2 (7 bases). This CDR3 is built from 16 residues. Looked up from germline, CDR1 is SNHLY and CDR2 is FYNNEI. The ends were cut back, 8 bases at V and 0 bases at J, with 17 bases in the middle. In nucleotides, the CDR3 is TGTGCCAGCTCCGGGGGCAGCGGGATCTCCTACAATGAGCAGTTCTTC. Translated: CASSGGSGISYNEQFF.

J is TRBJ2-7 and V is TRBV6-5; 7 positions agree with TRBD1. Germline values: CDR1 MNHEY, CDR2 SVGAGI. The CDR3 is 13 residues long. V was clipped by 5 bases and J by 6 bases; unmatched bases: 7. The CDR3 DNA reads TGTGCCAGCAGTACTGGGACAGATATCGAGCAGTACTTC. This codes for CASSTGTDIEQYF.

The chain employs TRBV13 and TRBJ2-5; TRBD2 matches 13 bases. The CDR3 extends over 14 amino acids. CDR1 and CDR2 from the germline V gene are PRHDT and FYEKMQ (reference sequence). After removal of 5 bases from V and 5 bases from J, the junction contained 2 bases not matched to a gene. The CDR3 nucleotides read TGTGCCAGCAGCCAACTAGCGGGAGGGGAGACCCAGTACTTC. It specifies CASSQLAGGETQYF.